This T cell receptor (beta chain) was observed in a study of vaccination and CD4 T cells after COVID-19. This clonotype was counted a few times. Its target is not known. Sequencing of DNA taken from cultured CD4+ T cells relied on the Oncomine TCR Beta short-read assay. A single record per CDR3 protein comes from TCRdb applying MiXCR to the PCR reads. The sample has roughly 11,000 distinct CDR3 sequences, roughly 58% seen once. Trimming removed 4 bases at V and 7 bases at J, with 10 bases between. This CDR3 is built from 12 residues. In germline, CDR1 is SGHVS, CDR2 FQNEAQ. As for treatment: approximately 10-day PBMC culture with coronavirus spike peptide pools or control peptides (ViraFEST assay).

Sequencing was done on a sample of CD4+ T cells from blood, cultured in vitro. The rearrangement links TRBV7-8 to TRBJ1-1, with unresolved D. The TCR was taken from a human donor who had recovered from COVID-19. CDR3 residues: CASSSEMGEAFF. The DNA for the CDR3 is TGTGCCAGCAGCTCAGAGATGGGTGAAGCTTTCTTT.